This T cell receptor beta chain was sequenced during a study of long-term antiretroviral therapy in people with HIV. Study-wide results and caveats: Possibly under older ART regimens, blood was drawn between about 2003 and 2017. Versus controls, repertoires in people with HIV had narrower CDR3 length ranges. Therapy changes, viral resistance and ART adherence were not documented in the available data.

Survey-level immunoSEQ v3.0 assays were run. This table comes from immunoSEQ multiplex PCR, and its TCRdb copy is limited to in-frame clones, with some not included. This sample has around 26,000 clones; about 80% occur once, and the top ten carry roughly 10%. Notes on this clone: Its matching antigen is unknown.

In germline, CDR1 is LNHDA, CDR2 SQIVND (reference sequence). The CDR3 consists of 15 residues. The V gene lost 0 bases and the J gene lost 7 bases, with 13 bases spanning the gap. Sequenced material: unsorted PBMCs, taken 1.1 years before starting antiretroviral therapy. The chain has TRBV19 and TRBJ1-5; no definite D call. The TCR was taken from a middle-aged woman with HIV. CDR3 sequence: CASSIDWRLGQPQHF. The CDR3 nucleotides read TGTGCCAGTAGTATAGATTGGCGTTTAGGGCAGCCCCAGCATTTT.